The 25 T cell receptor beta chains listed next were all sequenced from one sample in a study of shared clonotypes between healthy human individuals. Profiled with immunoSEQ multiplex PCR; TCRdb holds only in-frame clones, not every one. The sample consists of some 200,000 clones, around 93% of them appearing once. The specimen sequenced was naive CD4+ T cells sorted from blood. Subset specified: CD45RA+ positively selected. These TCRs come from a woman under 40 in good health.

The chain employs TRBV15 and TRBJ2-5, with TRBD2 matching 7 bases. Matching the DNA end better, TRBJ2-7 makes the J call doubtful. The CDR3 totals 15 residues. Germline-derived CDR1 and CDR2 are LNHNV and YYDKDF (reference sequence). The CDR3 DNA is TGTGCCACCAGCAACACCGGGACTACCCTAGACGAGCAGTACTTC. Amino acid sequence: CATSNTGTTLDEQYF.

This rearrangement joins TRBV28 to TRBJ2-7; 9 bases match TRBD1. The CDR3 totals 15 residues. CDR1 is MDHEN and CDR2 is SYDVKM in the germline V gene. The V gene end was trimmed by 3 bases and the J gene end by 5 bases; junction bases not matched to a gene: 8. The CDR3 DNA reads TGTGCCAGCAGTTTCGAGGGGACAGGGAACCACGAGCAGTACTTC. Encoded protein: CASSFEGTGNHEQYF.

CDR3 region: CASSSLGGAYEQYF. The DNA for the CDR3 is TGTGCCAGCAGTTCCCTTGGGGGGGCCTACGAGCAGTACTTC. This chain joins TRBV6-6 and TRBJ2-7; 7 bases are shared with TRBD2. CDR3 length: 14 residues. Germline trimming cut 4 bases from V and 2 bases from J; bases unmatched to any gene: 5. Germline V CDR1 and CDR2: MNHNY, SVGAGI (reference sequence).

The chain recombines TRBV19 with TRBJ1-2; a weak D match, TRBD1 (5 bases). Trimming shortened V by 9 bases and J by 8 bases, and 19 bases separated the two germline ends. Germline CDR1 reads LNHDA; CDR2 reads SQIVND (reference sequence). The CDR3 extends over 13 amino acids. CDR3 in DNA: TGTGCCAGCAACCCCGGGACGGTCGGCGGCTACACCTTC. Translating it yields CASNPGTVGGYTF.

The chain employs TRBV2 and TRBJ1-2; the D gene is possibly TRBD1 (5 bases). CDR3 length: 12 amino acids. V was pared by 7 bases and J by 5 bases, with 11 bases between. Germline-derived CDR1 and CDR2 are SNHLY and FYNNEI. In DNA form, the CDR3 reads TGTGCCAGCACTCAGCAGGGTTATGGCTACACCTTC. Encoded protein: CASTQQGYGYTF. The complete variable domain, with remaining parts taken from reference TRBV2 and TRBJ1-2, reads EPEVTQTPSHQVTQMGQEVILRCVPISNHLYFYWYRQILGQKVEFLVSFYNNEISEKSEIFDDQFSVERPDGSNFTLKIRSTKLEDSAMYFCASTQQGYGYTFGSGTRLTVV.

The chain joins TRBV28 to TRBJ1-1; D not resolved. The CDR3 runs 15 residues. Germline V lookup: CDR1 MDHEN, CDR2 SYDVKM. V was cut by 6 bases and J by 1 base, with 15 bases left in between. The CDR3 DNA reads TGTGCCAGCAGCCCCCTTCGGCTGTGGAACACTGAAGCTTTCTTT. Protein sequence: CASSPLRLWNTEAFF.

The chain couples TRBV28 to TRBJ1-2; TRBD1 might be the D (5 bases). Between the trimmed V and J ends, which lost 7 bases and 5 bases, there was a span of 14 bases. Germline CDR1 is MDHEN and CDR2 is SYDVKM. The CDR3 has 13 residues. Written as DNA, the CDR3 is TGTGCCAGCAATTCGGGGGGAGTATATGGCTACACCTTC. Translation gives CASNSGGVYGYTF.

V and J are TRBV11-2 and TRBJ2-5; D is ambiguous. The V end was cut by 5 bases, the J end by 6 bases, with 22 bases between. The CDR3 spans 16 residues. Per germline, CDR1 SGHAT and CDR2 FQNNGV. This CDR3 is CASSIRGALLDQTQYF. The CDR3 DNA reads TGTGCCAGCAGCATTAGAGGAGCCCTTTTGGATCAGACCCAGTACTTC.

The sample holds a few counts of this clone. The V gene is TRBV6-4, the J gene TRBJ1-5, with TRBD1 as a possible D gene (5 bases). V lost 3 bases to trimming and J lost 3 bases, with 6 bases between them. Germline CDR1 reads MRHNA; CDR2 reads SNTAGT. The CDR3 is 13 residues long. The CDR3 region has the DNA TGTGCCAGCAGTGAACAGGACAATCAGCCCCAGCATTTT. This gives the protein CASSEQDNQPQHF.

The chain recombines TRBV6-6 with TRBJ1-5; a weak D match, TRBD1 (5 bases). Germline CDR1 and CDR2: MNHNY and SVGAGI (reference sequence). The CDR3 loop spans 16 amino acids. V lost 2 bases to trimming and J lost 2 bases, with 13 bases between them. The CDR3 nucleotides read TGTGCCAGCAGTTACGTCTGGGGACGTGGCAATCAGCCCCAGCATTTT. Encoded protein: CASSYVWGRGNQPQHF.

CDR3 sequence reads: CASSPPSRVYEQYF. The CDR3 DNA reads as TGTGCCAGCAGCCCCCCTTCGAGAGTCTACGAGCAGTACTTC. The chain has TRBV7-2 and TRBJ2-7; no clear D. Trimming pared 5 bases from V and 3 bases from J, leaving 14 bases between. CDR1 is SGHTA, CDR2 FQGNSA, per germline. The CDR3 has 14 amino acids.

V is TRBV5-5 and J is TRBJ1-1, with a possible D match to TRBD1 (6 bases). Trimming pared 0 bases from V and 3 bases from J, leaving 12 bases between. The CDR3 has 15 amino acids. Per germline, CDR1 SGHKS and CDR2 YYEKEE (reference sequence). The CDR3: CASSLVGGGDTEAFF. The CDR3 bases are TGTGCCAGCAGCTTGGTCGGGGGCGGGGACACTGAAGCTTTCTTT.

This rearrangement joins TRBV18 to TRBJ1-1; unclear D gene. V dropped 3 bases and J dropped 0 bases, with 8 bases sitting between them. The CDR3 is 14 residues long. Germline values: CDR1 KGHSH, CDR2 LQKENI. DNA of the CDR3: TGTGCCAGCTCACCCACAGAAGTGAACACTGAAGCTTTCTTT. Translating gives CASSPTEVNTEAFF.

The rearrangement uses TRBV2 and TRBJ1-5; D is possibly TRBD1 (5 bases). Germline assignment: CDR1 SNHLY and CDR2 FYNNEI. V lost 1 base and J 4 bases, leaving 8 bases between the germline ends. This CDR3 spans 14 amino acids. The CDR3 here is CASSEGQRNQPQHF. CDR3 nucleotide sequence: TGTGCCAGCAGTGAAGGACAGAGGAATCAGCCCCAGCATTTT.

The rearrangement joins TRBV28 to TRBJ2-7, with D possibly matching TRBD1 (6 bases). The CDR3 is 15 residues long. Trimming removed 5 bases from V and 2 bases from J, with 16 bases in between. Germline assignment: CDR1 MDHEN and CDR2 SYDVKM. The CDR3 protein is CASSQGGRGAYEQYF. DNA for the CDR3: TGTGCCAGCAGTCAAGGCGGCAGGGGAGCCTACGAGCAGTACTTC.

CDR3 nucleotides: TGTGCCAGCATACACGGGGATTTTGAAGCGGATGGCTACACCTTC. Translated, it gives CASIHGDFEADGYTF. V gene TRBV2 combines with J gene TRBJ1-2, with D unclear. V was trimmed by 7 bases and J by 6 bases, leaving 21 bases between them. The CDR3 has 15 residues. CDR1 and CDR2 from the germline V gene are SNHLY and FYNNEI. Full variable domain (remainder filled in from reference TRBV2 and TRBJ1-2): EPEVTQTPSHQVTQMGQEVILRCVPISNHLYFYWYRQILGQKVEFLVSFYNNEISEKSEIFDDQFSVERPDGSNFTLKIRSTKLEDSAMYFCASIHGDFEADGYTFGSGTRLTVV.

The chain couples TRBV5-5 to TRBJ1-2; TRBD1 agrees at 8 bases. The CDR3 loop spans 14 amino acids. Germline CDR1 reads SGHKS; CDR2 reads YYEKEE (reference sequence). V dropped 4 bases and J dropped 5; count of bases not matched to a gene: 7. CDR3: CASSERQGRYGYTF. DNA of the CDR3: TGTGCCAGCAGCGAACGACAGGGGAGGTATGGCTACACCTTC.

This clone was counted a few times. The chain is built from TRBV5-1 and TRBJ2-7, with 11 nucleotides matching TRBD2. Germline V gene lookup returns CDR1 SGHRS and CDR2 YFSETQ. V shed 4 bases, J shed 3 bases, and the junction held 6 bases outside the gene matches. This CDR3 has 15 residues. The CDR3 DNA is TGCGCCAGCAGCCTAACCGGGACTAGCGGCTACGAGCAGTACTTC. Encoded protein: CASSLTGTSGYEQYF.

The rearrangement uses TRBV7-3 and TRBJ2-6; TRBD1 matches 10 bases. The V and J ends lost 6 bases and 2 bases, in that order; junction bases with no gene match: 1. Germline CDR1 SGHTA, CDR2 FQGTGA. This CDR3 comprises 15 residues. The CDR3 protein is CASSGQGAGANVLTF. CDR3 nucleotide sequence: TGTGCCAGCAGTGGACAGGGGGCTGGGGCCAACGTCCTGACTTTC. Full variable domain (remainder filled in from reference TRBV7-3 and TRBJ2-6): GAGVSQTPSNKVTEKGKYVELRCDPISGHTALYWYRQSLGQGPEFLIYFQGTGAADDSGLPNDRFFAVRPEGSVSTLKIQRTERGDSAVYLCASSGQGAGANVLTFGAGSRLTVL.

The chain links TRBV6-6 to TRBJ1-1; D gene unclear. Trimming removed 0 bases at V and 4 bases at J, with 12 bases between. CDR1 is MNHNY, CDR2 SVGAGI, per germline (reference sequence). The CDR3 has 15 amino acids. The CDR3 loop is CASSYSGRLRTEAFF. The CDR3 DNA is TGTGCCAGCAGTTACTCGGGCAGGCTTCGCACTGAAGCTTTCTTT.

This chain uses TRBV6-5 with TRBJ2-5; 7 bases are a match to TRBD2. TRBJ2-7 matches the DNA end more closely, so the J call is doubtful. The CDR3 extends over 13 amino acids. The germline CDR1 and CDR2 sequences are MNHEY and SVGAGI. The CDR3: CASSYAGAYEQYF. DNA of the CDR3: TGTGCCAGCAGTTACGCGGGAGCTTACGAGCAGTACTTC.

The chain recombines TRBV7-9 with TRBJ1-2, with 7 nucleotides matching TRBD1. The CDR3 is 14 amino acids. Germline V gene sequence: CDR1 SEHNR, CDR2 FQNEAQ (reference sequence). The J segment lost 8 bases and the V segment lost 4 bases, leaving 10 bases of the junction unmatched. CDR3 in DNA: TGTGCCAGCAGCTCCCAAGACAGGGTAAAAGGCTACACCTTC. Encoded protein: CASSSQDRVKGYTF.

The V gene is TRBV27, the J gene TRBJ1-2, with TRBD1 as a possible D gene (5 bases). Per germline, CDR1 MNHEY and CDR2 SMNVEV (reference sequence). Trimming removed 6 bases at V and 6 bases at J, with 17 bases between. This CDR3 has 14 residues. The CDR3 nucleotides are TGTGCCAGCAGCTCACCGGGACTCTCACATGGCTACACCTTC. This codes for CASSSPGLSHGYTF.

The chain joins TRBV7-9 to TRBJ2-7; TRBD1 matches at 8 bases. Germline assignment: CDR1 SEHNR and CDR2 FQNEAQ (reference sequence). V trimming: 5 bases; J trimming: 9 bases; junction bases outside the gene matches: 6. The CDR3 runs to 12 residues. The CDR3 nucleotides are TGTGCCAGCAGCCACGGACAGGGAGGGCAGTACTTC. It yields the protein CASSHGQGGQYF.

This chain uses TRBV27 with TRBJ2-3; D is ambiguous. This CDR3 is 13 amino acids long. Germline assignment: CDR1 MNHEY and CDR2 SMNVEV (reference sequence). V lost 5 bases and J 2 bases, leaving 8 bases between the germline ends. DNA for the CDR3: TGTGCCAGCAGTGAACCGTTCACAGATACGCAGTATTTT. Amino acids: CASSEPFTDTQYF.